This TCR beta chain was recorded in a study of T cell responses to AZD1222 COVID-19 vaccine. General study findings and limits: Just a handful of AZD1222 recipients were seropositive at baseline.

In its sample, this clone was seen a few times. Its antigen is unknown. Using immunoSEQ multiplex PCR, the repertoire was profiled, and TCRdb retains in-frame clones only, with some absent. Here the sample spans 60,000 to 95,000 clones, about nine tenths being singletons. The CDR3 length is 14 residues. With 0 bases removed from V and 8 bases from J, the gap between germline ends came to 13 bases. Germline CDR1 reads PRHDT; CDR2 reads FYEKMQ (reference sequence). The sequencing used peripheral blood, collected 28 days after the second AZD1222 dose. The sequence was obtained from an adult who received the AZD1222 COVID-19 vaccine. The chain carries TRBV13 and TRBJ1-1; perhaps TRBD1 as D (6 bases). The CDR3 coding sequence is TGTGCCAGCAGCTTAGGCCTCCGGACAGCAGAAGCTTTCTTT. Translated, it gives CASSLGLRTAEAFF.